This T cell receptor beta chain stems from a study of T cells in Graves' hyperthyroidism and ophthalmopathy. The CDR3 loop spans 12 amino acids. Germline lookup yields CDR1 SQVTM and CDR2 ANQGSEA. J was trimmed by 0 bases and V by 7 bases; bases with no gene match: 1. Graves' hyperthyroidism was deemed stable absent ophthalmopathy progression within 18 months. Each diagnosis drew on symptoms, thyroxine, TRAb, thyroid ultrasound and orbital computed tomography findings. Study-wide points: Before onset, ophthalmopathy was predicted by the model a median roughly 6.8 months earlier. Researchers report that a 13 V-J model separated ophthalmopathy from stable hyperthyroidism.

This clonotype was counted only a few times. Its target is unknown. Amplified TCR beta CDR3 regions derived from RNA transcripts. Carried out on the TCR CDR3, a first-round RT-PCR used the HTBI primer set. TCRdb called the multiplex PCR reads again in MiXCR, with one record for every CDR3 protein. The sample includes more than 650,000 distinct CDR3 sequences, around 15% of them seen just once. The clonotype comes from a woman under 30 with Graves' hyperthyroidism. The sequencing input was blood. The chain links TRBV29-1 to TRBJ1-1; the match to TRBD1 covers 8 bases. DNA of the CDR3: TGCAGCGGACAGGGGTTGAACACTGAAGCTTTCTTT. This encodes CSGQGLNTEAFF.